These 6 T cell receptor beta chains share one sample of origin, sequenced in a study of cytomegalovirus exposure and HLA in healthy donors. With 60 Vbeta and 13 Jbeta primers, the PCR was carried out. Assay used: immunoSEQ multiplex PCR; TCRdb lists only in-frame clones, some missing. This sample yields 100,000 to 150,000 clones, of which about 11% are seen a single time; roughly 4.2% belongs to the top ten. Sequencing input: PBMCs. The receptor source for this set is a woman between 18 and 29 years old in good health and CMV-seropositive.

The rearrangement joins TRBV5-4 to TRBJ2-1, with TRBD2 as a possible D gene (6 bases). Germline V gene lookup returns CDR1 SGHNT and CDR2 YYREEE (reference sequence). The CDR3 runs to 15 residues. The germline V and J ends were trimmed by 2 bases and 6 bases, with 15 bases remaining between them. The CDR3 region has the DNA TGTGCCAGCAGCTTACAGACCGGGACTCTCAATGAGCAGTTCTTC. As protein: CASSLQTGTLNEQFF.

This clone has a handful of counts. This chain joins TRBV5-1 and TRBJ2-3; the D gene is possibly TRBD2 (7 bases). Trimming took 0 bases from V and 6 from J, leaving 14 bases between them. The CDR3 has 15 residues. Germline-derived CDR1 and CDR2 are SGHRS and YFSETQ. CDR3 amino acids: CASSLEIGGQDTQYF. The CDR3 DNA reads as TGCGCCAGCAGCTTGGAGATCGGGGGGCAGGATACGCAGTATTTT.

The V gene is TRBV7-9, the J gene TRBJ1-2; D remains ambiguous. Per germline, CDR1 SEHNR and CDR2 FQNEAQ (reference sequence). V lost 5 bases and J lost 8, with 12 bases in between. The CDR3 spans 12 residues. DNA of the CDR3: TGTGCCAGCAGCCTTGACTCGAGGGGCTACACCTTC. It codes for CASSLDSRGYTF. The full variable domain, with the rest looked up from reference TRBV7-9 and TRBJ1-2, is DTGVSQNPRHKITKRGQNVTFRCDPISEHNRLYWYRQTLGQGPEFLTYFQNEAQLEKSRLLSDRFSAERPKGSFSTLEIQRTEQGDSAMYLCASSLDSRGYTFGSGTRLTVV.

CDR3 sequence reads: CASSDGTSGSYEQYF. The CDR3 DNA follows: TGTGCCAGCAGTGACGGGACTAGCGGCAGCTACGAGCAGTACTTC. The rearrangement uses TRBV6-1 and TRBJ2-7; 11 positions match TRBD2. V shed 3 bases and J 3 bases; nucleotides not matched to a gene: 4. Germline CDR1 MNHNS, CDR2 SASEGT. The CDR3 runs to 15 residues.

This clone was observed many times. This sequence joins TRBV6-1 and TRBJ2-7; 11 nucleotides match TRBD1. The CDR3 loop spans 15 amino acids. Germline V gene sequence: CDR1 MNHNS, CDR2 SASEGT. With V trimmed by 7 bases and J by 3 bases, 8 bases remained unmatched. The CDR3 nucleotides read TGTGCCAGCAACCCGTCCGGGACAGGGGGCTACGAGCAGTACTTC. Its protein product is CASNPSGTGGYEQYF.

This chain links TRBV13 with TRBJ2-5; D might be TRBD1 (5 bases). The germline V and J ends were trimmed by 2 bases and 4 bases, with 11 bases remaining between them. The CDR3 runs 14 residues. Germline assignment: CDR1 PRHDT and CDR2 FYEKMQ (reference sequence). CDR3 amino acids: CASSLKAGLETQYF. As DNA, the CDR3 is TGTGCCAGCAGCTTAAAGGCAGGGCTAGAGACCCAGTACTTC. Combining the CDR3 with reference TRBV13 and TRBJ2-5 gives the whole variable domain AAGVIQSPRHLIKEKRETATLKCYPIPRHDTVYWYQQGPGQDPQFLISFYEKMQSDKGSIPDRFSAQQFSDYHSELNMSSLELGDSALYFCASSLKAGLETQYFGPGTRLLVL.